This TCR beta chain was captured in a study of T-cell memory formation after mild COVID-19. cDNA libraries for TCR alpha and TCR beta, carrying sample barcodes and UMIs, came from 5'RACE with constant-segment primers. TCRdb redid the calling of the 5' RACE reads with MiXCR, one entry per CDR3 protein. Of 400,000 or so distinct CDR3 sequences listed, 15% to 20% were seen once; the top ten hold more than 8%. Regarding this clonotype: The antigen is not known.

Study-wide results and limits: Within pre-infection memory, some responding clones were found, suggesting cross-reactive memory joined.

Germline-derived CDR1 and CDR2 are LNHNV and YYDKDF (reference sequence). The CDR3 consists of 14 residues. V shed 1 base and J shed 0 bases, with 7 bases lying between them. The TCR was taken from an adult woman who had mild COVID-19 (a few samples of this study predate the infection). Cell type and time point are not known. The rearrangement links TRBV15 to TRBJ2-7; D is uncertain. Sequencing was performed on PBMCs or a T cell subset sorted from them (not recorded which). Here the CDR3 reads CATSRGETSYEQYF. CDR3 bases: TGTGCCACCAGCAGAGGAGAGACCTCCTACGAGCAGTACTTC.